This entry lists 26 T cell receptor beta chains sequenced from one sample in a study of CD8 T cells in Susac syndrome. RNA, at 0.5 to 1 ug, was reverse transcribed with random hexamers. From the immunoSEQ multiplex PCR reads, TCRdb called clonotypes with MiXCR, one entry per CDR3 protein. The sample includes 150,000 to 200,000 distinct CDR3 sequences, roughly nine tenths of them seen just once. The source material was CD4+ T cells from PBMCs. The receptors derive from a human donor with Susac syndrome.

The rearrangement links TRBV5-1 to TRBJ2-5, with 8 positions matching TRBD2. V was clipped by 3 bases and J by 5 bases; unmatched bases: 6. Germline V gene sequence: CDR1 SGHRS, CDR2 YFSETQ. The CDR3 length is 14 residues. The CDR3 protein is CASSSSGGEETQYF. The CDR3 bases are TGCGCCAGCAGCTCAAGCGGGGGAGAGGAGACCCAGTACTTC.

The rearrangement links TRBV11-2 to TRBJ1-2, with 8 positions matching TRBD1. The V and J ends lost 5 bases and 5 bases, in that order; junction bases with no gene match: 4. The CDR3 is 13 residues long. The V gene's germline CDR1 is SGHAT and CDR2 FQNNGV. The CDR3: CASSPDRVYGYTF. CDR3 nucleotides: TGTGCCAGCAGCCCGGACAGGGTTTATGGCTACACCTTC.

This chain uses TRBV7-9 with TRBJ2-7; TRBD2 matches at 8 bases. V was pared by 9 bases and J by 5 bases, with 6 bases of the junction left unmatched. From germline, CDR1 is SEHNR and CDR2 FQNEAQ (reference sequence). The CDR3 sequence is 12 residues long. CDR3 loop: CASTGRGHEQYF. The CDR3 DNA is TGTGCCAGTACCGGGAGGGGTCACGAGCAGTACTTC.

The CDR3 sequence is CASRIGGYTF. CDR3 nucleotides: TGTGCCAGCAGGATTGGCGGCTACACCTTC. J is TRBJ1-2 and V is TRBV2; D call uncertain. The CDR3 loop spans 10 amino acids. V lost 6 bases and J lost 8, with 7 bases in between. In germline, CDR1 is SNHLY, CDR2 FYNNEI.

The rearrangement links TRBV20-1 to TRBJ2-3; 8 bases line up with TRBD2. The CDR3 runs to 18 residues. Unmatched junction bases numbered 12, after V lost 0 bases and J lost 1 base. Per germline, CDR1 DFQATT and CDR2 SNEGSKA (reference sequence). The CDR3 DNA is TGCAGTGCTAGAGATCTTGGAGCGGGGGACTTACGCACAGATACGCAGTATTTT. It specifies CSARDLGAGDLRTDTQYF.

The chain employs TRBV6-5 and TRBJ1-4; 10 bases align to TRBD1. The CDR3 runs to 15 residues. Germline V gene lookup returns CDR1 MNHEY and CDR2 SVGAGI. The V segment lost 3 bases and the J segment 5 bases; nucleotides outside the gene matches: 3. CDR3 bases: TGTGCCAGCAGTTATGACAGGGGGCGGAATGAAAAACTGTTTTTT. Translating it yields CASSYDRGRNEKLFF.

The chain employs TRBV9 and TRBJ1-5; a possible D gene is TRBD1 (6 bases). Germline CDR1 is SGDLS and CDR2 is YYNGEE. The CDR3 loop spans 12 amino acids. Trimming pared 7 bases from V and 5 bases from J, leaving 10 bases between. CDR3 sequence (DNA): TGTGCCAGCGGGGAGGGGGATCAGCCCCAGCATTTT. Its translation is CASGEGDQPQHF.

The V and J genes are TRBV20-1 and TRBJ1-6; the D is unclear. The V gene lost 0 bases and the J gene lost 8 bases, with 11 bases spanning the gap. The CDR3 is 14 amino acids. Germline V gives CDR1 DFQATT, CDR2 SNEGSKA (reference sequence). CDR3 region: CSAREQGSHSPLHF. The CDR3 DNA follows: TGCAGTGCTAGAGAACAAGGGTCACATTCACCCCTCCACTTT.

The chain combines TRBV11-2 with TRBJ2-7; 10 bases line up with TRBD2. The CDR3 runs to 16 residues. Germline V gene sequence: CDR1 SGHAT, CDR2 FQNNGV. With V trimmed by 4 bases and J by 4 bases, 10 bases remained unmatched. CDR3 sequence reads: CASSSQPSGSGYEQYF. The CDR3 DNA reads TGTGCCAGCAGCTCGCAGCCTAGCGGGAGTGGGTACGAGCAGTACTTC.

This clonotype has just a few counts. The V gene is TRBV6-5, the J gene TRBJ1-2; unclear D gene. V lost 0 bases to trimming and J lost 0 bases, with 11 bases between them. Germline CDR1 is MNHEY and CDR2 is SVGAGI. The CDR3 has 16 residues. DNA of the CDR3: TGTGCCAGCAGTTACTCTCCCCGGCTAACTAACTATGGCTACACCTTC. This sequence encodes CASSYSPRLTNYGYTF.

The V and J genes are TRBV10-3 and TRBJ1-2; D gene unclear. Between the trimmed V and J ends, which lost 3 bases and 4 bases, there was a span of 12 bases. The CDR3 loop spans 14 amino acids. Germline V gives CDR1 ENHRY, CDR2 SYGVKD. Here the CDR3 DNA reads TGTGCCATCAGTGACAGGAGCCCTGGCTATGGCTACACCTTC. It codes for CAISDRSPGYGYTF.

The V call is TRBV7-2, the J call TRBJ2-5, with D possibly being TRBD2 (6 bases). Germline CDR1 SGHTA, CDR2 FQGNSA. V lost 5 bases and J 5 bases, leaving 12 bases between the germline ends. This CDR3 contains 13 residues. CDR3: CASSKDYRETQYF. The CDR3 DNA sequence: TGTGCCAGCAGCAAGGACTATCGGGAGACCCAGTACTTC.

The chain links TRBV7-4 to TRBJ2-7; 11 bases line up with TRBD2. V shed 5 bases and J 4 bases; nucleotides not matched to a gene: 13. The CDR3 length is 17 residues. Germline V gene sequence: CDR1 SGHVT, CDR2 SQSDAQ. The CDR3: CASSDSRKRLAGYEQYF. The CDR3 DNA sequence: TGTGCCAGCAGCGACTCTCGGAAACGACTAGCGGGGTACGAGCAGTACTTC. Looking up the rest from reference TRBV7-4 and TRBJ2-7 gives the full variable domain: GAGVSQSPRYKVAKRGRDVALRCDSISGHVTLYWYRQTLGQGSEVLTYSQSDAQRDKSGRPSGRFSAERPERSVSTLKIQRTEQGDSAVYLCASSDSRKRLAGYEQYFGPGTRLTVT.

The chain has TRBV6-1 and TRBJ2-7; D gene unclear. Germline assignment: CDR1 MNHNS and CDR2 SASEGT. This CDR3 comprises 17 residues. The V gene lost 3 bases and the J gene lost 0 bases, with 18 bases spanning the gap. The CDR3 coding sequence is TGTGCCAGCAGTGATCAAACCGGCACAGCGTTCTCCTACGAGCAGTACTTC. This translates into CASSDQTGTAFSYEQYF.

Only a few counts were recorded for this clonotype. The rearrangement links TRBV5-1 to TRBJ2-7, with D perhaps assigned TRBD1 or TRBD2 (5 bases each). Germline lookup yields CDR1 SGHRS and CDR2 YFSETQ. V was pared by 0 bases and J by 3 bases, with 10 bases between. The CDR3 is 14 amino acids. CDR3 sequence: CASSLARGSYEQYF. The CDR3 DNA reads TGCGCCAGCAGCTTGGCTCGGGGCAGCTACGAGCAGTACTTC.

J is TRBJ1-1 and V is TRBV28, with D possibly being TRBD1 (5 bases). Germline-derived CDR1 and CDR2 are MDHEN and SYDVKM. V was pared by 6 bases and J by 1 base, with 12 bases between. The CDR3 runs 14 residues. The CDR3 protein is CASRTRRGNTEAFF. CDR3 in DNA: TGTGCCAGCAGGACTCGTAGGGGGAACACTGAAGCTTTCTTT.

This clonotype was seen once. The genes are TRBV27 and TRBJ2-7, with TRBD1 as a possible D gene (5 bases). The germline gives CDR1 MNHEY, CDR2 SMNVEV (reference sequence). The CDR3 extends over 15 amino acids. Trimming cost V 4 bases and J 4 bases, with 17 bases left between them. The CDR3 sequence: CASSYLGATAYEQYF. CDR3 sequence (DNA): TGTGCCAGCAGTTATCTTGGGGCGACGGCATACGAGCAGTACTTC.

This chain links TRBV5-1 with TRBJ1-1; D is possibly TRBD1 (5 bases). This CDR3 region has 15 residues. Per germline, CDR1 SGHRS and CDR2 YFSETQ. Deletions cut 4 bases from V and 3 bases from J, with 16 bases between. CDR3 coding DNA: TGCGCCAGCAGCACGGACGGGGGTTCCGACACTGAAGCTTTCTTT. This encodes CASSTDGGSDTEAFF. Drawing the rest from reference TRBV5-1 and TRBJ1-1, the complete variable domain is KAGVTQTPRYLIKTRGQQVTLSCSPISGHRSVSWYQQTPGQGLQFLFEYFSETQRNKGNFPGRFSGRQFSNSRSEMNVSTLELGDSALYLCASSTDGGSDTEAFFGQGTRLTVV.

The J gene is TRBJ1-4, the V gene TRBV20-1; 10 positions agree with TRBD1. Germline values: CDR1 DFQATT, CDR2 SNEGSKA (reference sequence). This CDR3 is built from 15 residues. The ends lost 3 bases at V and 6 bases at J; junction bases unmatched: 7. CDR3 amino acids: CSARDTGTGDEKLFF. The CDR3 DNA is TGCAGTGCTAGGGATACAGGGACAGGGGATGAAAAACTGTTTTTT.

The CDR3 spells CASSVGQVGETQYF. Written as DNA, the CDR3 is TGTGCCAGCAGCGTAGGGCAGGTGGGAGAGACCCAGTACTTC. V is TRBV9 and J is TRBJ2-5, with D uncertain. This CDR3 is built from 14 residues. CDR1 is SGDLS and CDR2 is YYNGEE in the germline V gene. V lost 0 bases to trimming and J lost 4 bases, with 10 bases between them.

The chain joins TRBV6-5 to TRBJ2-7; D perhaps matches TRBD1 (5 bases). The germline gives CDR1 MNHEY, CDR2 SVGAGI. Trimming removed 6 bases from V and 4 bases from J, with 16 bases in between. The length of the CDR3 is 14 residues. The CDR3 here is CASRPTREGYEQYF. CDR3 nucleotide sequence: TGTGCCAGCAGACCCACCAGGGAAGGGTACGAGCAGTACTTC.

The J gene is TRBJ2-3, the V gene TRBV20-1; D is unclear. The CDR3 is 14 amino acids. Trimming removed 0 bases from V and 4 bases from J, with 11 bases in between. The germline CDR1 and CDR2 sequences are DFQATT and SNEGSKA (reference sequence). CDR3 DNA sequence: TGCAGTGCTAGAGACCAAACCCGGTCAGATACGCAGTATTTT. As protein: CSARDQTRSDTQYF.

The chain links TRBV28 to TRBJ2-5; the D gene is possibly TRBD1 (5 bases). The V end was cut by 6 bases, the J end by 5 bases, with 19 bases between. CDR3 size: 15 residues. Germline CDR1 reads MDHEN; CDR2 reads SYDVKM. The CDR3 nucleotides read TGTGCCAGCAGAGGTGTTAGTAAGGGGCGTGAGACCCAGTACTTC. It specifies CASRGVSKGRETQYF.

The rearrangement links TRBV5-6 to TRBJ2-7, with 7 bases identical to TRBD1. This CDR3 is built from 12 residues. V trimming: 2 bases; J trimming: 6 bases; junction bases outside the gene matches: 2. In germline, CDR1 is SGHDT, CDR2 YYEEEE. CDR3 bases: TGTGCCAGCAGCTTTGACAGGGTCGAGCAGTACTTC. This translates into CASSFDRVEQYF.

This clonotype was recorded once. The chain carries TRBV5-5 and TRBJ2-5; 12 bases fit TRBD2. The J segment lost 5 bases and the V segment lost 3 bases, leaving 8 bases of the junction unmatched. Germline CDR1 SGHKS, CDR2 YYEKEE (reference sequence). The CDR3 runs 16 residues. DNA of the CDR3: TGTGCCAGCAGCTCATGGACTAGCGGGATTGTCGAGACCCAGTACTTC. The encoded protein is CASSSWTSGIVETQYF. Full variable domain (outside the CDR3, taken from reference TRBV5-5 and TRBJ2-5): DAGVTQSPTHLIKTRGQQVTLRCSPISGHKSVSWYQQVLGQGPQFIFQYYEKEERGRGNFPDRFSARQFPNYSSELNVNALLLGDSALYLCASSSWTSGIVETQYFGPGTRLLVL.

The chain employs TRBV29-1 and TRBJ2-6; D not certain. The V end lost 8 bases, the J end lost 0 bases, and 14 bases lay between the germline ends. The germline V gene has CDR1 SQVTM and CDR2 ANQGSEA. The CDR3 has 15 residues. CDR3 in amino acids: CSLRQEDSGANVLTF. The CDR3 region has the DNA TGCAGCCTTAGGCAGGAAGACTCTGGGGCCAACGTCCTGACTTTC.